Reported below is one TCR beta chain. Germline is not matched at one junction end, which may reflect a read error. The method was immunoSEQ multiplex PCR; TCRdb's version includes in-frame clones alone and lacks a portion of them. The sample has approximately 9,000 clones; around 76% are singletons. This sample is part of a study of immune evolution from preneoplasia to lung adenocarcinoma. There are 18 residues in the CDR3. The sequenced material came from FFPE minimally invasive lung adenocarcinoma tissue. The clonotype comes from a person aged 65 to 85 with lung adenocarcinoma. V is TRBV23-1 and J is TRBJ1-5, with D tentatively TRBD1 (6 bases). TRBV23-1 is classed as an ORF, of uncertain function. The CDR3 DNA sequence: TGCGCCAGCAGACTCTGCCCCCGGTGGACAGAGTTCAATAAGCCCCAGCATTTT. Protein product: CASRLCPRWTEFNKPQHF.